Listed here is a single T cell receptor (beta chain). Its target is unknown. These data belong to a study of siplizumab effects on memory and regulatory T cells. TCRdb keeps only in-frame clones here, not all; method: immunoSEQ multiplex PCR. Of 85,000 to 130,000 clones in the sample, over 90% are singletons; the top ten hold around 0.62%. From germline, CDR1 is MNHNS and CDR2 SASEGT. The CDR3 contains 12 residues. The V and J ends lost 5 bases and 2 bases respectively, with 6 bases between them. General observations from the study: Assignment to unstimulated subsets succeeded for only a minor fraction of the alloreactive clones. For mappable alloreactive CD4+ clones, the mean Treg-derived fraction was approximately 70% with siplizumab and roughly 25% in controls. The naive T cell population seemed more diverse than memory cells and seemed a major contributor to the alloresponse. Roughly 75-97% of proliferating CD4+ or CD8+ clones lacked a naive or memory phenotype that could be assigned.

Specimen: Tregs sorted from blood. The source is a human donor in good health. The rearrangement uses TRBV6-1 and TRBJ2-5; no firm D call. The CDR3 sequence: CASSSGQETQYF. The CDR3 DNA reads TGTGCCAGCAGTTCCGGGCAAGAGACCCAGTACTTC.